These 18 T cell receptor beta chains originate from one sample sequenced in a study of early T cells in non-severe SARS-CoV-2 infection. TCRdb re-called the 5' RACE reads through MiXCR, storing one row per CDR3 protein. The data show about 34,000 distinct CDR3 sequences, 5.5% to 7.5% seen once. The sequenced sample consisted of whole blood. The source is an adult who was a healthcare worker with PCR-confirmed SARS-CoV-2 infection or an uninfected control (not recorded which).

This clonotype showed up many times. The chain joins TRBV27 to TRBJ2-7; 8 nucleotides agree with TRBD1. The germline gives CDR1 MNHEY, CDR2 SMNVEV (reference sequence). The CDR3 runs to 13 residues. The V segment lost 5 bases and the J segment 3 bases; nucleotides outside the gene matches: 3. CDR3 sequence reads: CASSPDRVYEQYF. As DNA, the CDR3 is TGTGCCAGCAGTCCGGACAGGGTCTACGAGCAGTACTTC.

V is TRBV10-1 and J is TRBJ2-7; the D call may be TRBD1 or TRBD2 (5 bases each). Germline-derived CDR1 and CDR2 are WNHNN and SYGVQD (reference sequence). The CDR3 spans 15 residues. V was clipped by 0 bases and J by 6 bases, with 15 bases between them. CDR3: CASSESGTQLREQYF. DNA for the CDR3: TGCGCCAGCAGTGAGTCGGGGACGCAACTTCGCGAGCAGTACTTC.

For this clonotype: A much larger clonotype is one base distant, so this may be a read error. The V call is TRBV6-5, the J call TRBJ2-3; D is possibly TRBD1 (6 bases). Germline V gene sequence: CDR1 MNHEY, CDR2 SVGAGI. CDR3 length: 14 residues. Trimming pared 4 bases from V and 4 bases from J, leaving 12 bases between. The CDR3 reads CASSFDRWSDTQYF. As DNA, the CDR3 is TGTGCCAGCAGTTTCGACAGGTGGTCAGATACGCAGTATTTT.

This clonotype showed up many times. The junction departs from germline at one end; a sequencing error may be responsible. This chain links TRBV29-1 with TRBJ1-2; D ambiguous. The CDR3 runs 12 residues. Germline V gives CDR1 SQVTM, CDR2 ANQGSEA. CDR3 amino acids: CSVEDWDYGYTF. The CDR3 nucleotides are TGCAGCGTCGAAGACTGGGACTATGGCTACACCTTC. Variable domain in full (rest from reference TRBV29-1 and TRBJ1-2): SAVISQKPSRDICQRGTSLTIQCQVDSQVTMMFWYRQQPGQSLTLIATANQGSEATYESGFVIDKFPISRPNLTFSTLTVSNMSPEDSSIYLCSVEDWDYGYTFGSGTRLTVV.

The CDR3 sequence: CASSQGTGVRYGYTF. The CDR3 bases are TGTGCCAGCAGCCAAGGGACAGGGGTCCGCTATGGCTACACCTTC. The chain is built from TRBV3-1 and TRBJ1-2; TRBD1 matches 9 bases. Trimming cost V 1 base and J 4 bases; bases outside gene matches: 4. This CDR3 has 15 residues. Germline values: CDR1 LGHDT, CDR2 YNNKEL (reference sequence). Combining the CDR3 with reference TRBV3-1 and TRBJ1-2 gives the whole variable domain DTAVSQTPKYLVTQMGNDKSIKCEQNLGHDTMYWYKQDSKKFLKIMFSYNNKELIINETVPNRFSPKSPDKAHLNLHINSLELGDSAVYFCASSQGTGVRYGYTFGSGTRLTVV.

The rearrangement links TRBV30 to TRBJ1-5; D remains unclear. The V end lost 1 base, the J end lost 0 bases, and 7 bases lay between the germline ends. This CDR3 spans 14 amino acids. Germline values: CDR1 GTSNPN, CDR2 SVGIG (reference sequence). CDR3 DNA sequence: TGTGCCTGGAGTGAGACTTATAGCAATCAGCCCCAGCATTTT. Encoded protein: CAWSETYSNQPQHF.

This clonotype was counted ten times or more. This chain's CDR3 is CASSFQFSDTQYF. CDR3 nucleotides: TGTGCCAGCAGTTTCCAGTTTAGCGATACGCAGTATTTT. V usage is TRBV27 and J usage is TRBJ2-3; D not resolved. CDR1 MNHEY and CDR2 SMNVEV come from the germline V gene (reference sequence). Trimming stripped 3 bases from V and 6 bases from J, with 10 bases between. CDR3 length equals 13 residues.

This clonotype was detected ten times or more. The chain couples TRBV5-1 to TRBJ2-7; 8 nucleotides match TRBD1. The germline V gene encodes CDR1 SGHRS and CDR2 YFSETQ. V gave up 4 bases and J gave up 4 bases; unmatched junction bases: 10. This CDR3 has 15 residues. The DNA of the CDR3 is TGCGCCAGCAGCCCGCCGGGACAGGAGGTTTACGAGCAGTACTTC. It is translated as CASSPPGQEVYEQYF.

This chain links TRBV6-5 with TRBJ2-1, with D possibly being TRBD1 (7 bases). This CDR3 region has 14 residues. Germline lookup yields CDR1 MNHEY and CDR2 SVGAGI. The V end was cut by 2 bases, the J end by 6 bases, with 11 bases between. This CDR3 reads CASSYKEGANEQFF. CDR3 sequence (DNA): TGTGCCAGCAGTTACAAGGAGGGGGCCAATGAGCAGTTCTTC.

For the CDR3, the DNA is TGTGCCAGCACCGAGGACAGGGTGAACACTGAAGCTTTCTTT. Residues: CASTEDRVNTEAFF. The chain links TRBV7-2 to TRBJ1-1; 8 bases fit TRBD1. CDR1 is SGHTA, CDR2 FQGNSA, per germline. With 7 bases clipped from V and 0 bases from J, the junction kept 4 bases outside the gene matches. This CDR3 is built from 14 residues. The full variable domain, in which reference TRBV7-2 and TRBJ1-1 provide the parts outside the CDR3, is GAGVSQSPSNKVTEKGKDVELRCDPISGHTALYWYRQSLGQGLEFLIYFQGNSAPDKSGLPSDRFSAERTGGSVSTLTIQRTQQEDSAVYLCASTEDRVNTEAFFGQGTRLTVV.

By frequency in the sample, this clonotype is medium-sized (0.01 to 0.1%). This chain uses TRBV4-3 with TRBJ2-3, with TRBD1 matching 9 bases. The CDR3 consists of 16 residues. Germline lookup yields CDR1 LGHNA and CDR2 YSLEER. V was clipped by 4 bases and J by 3 bases; unmatched bases: 8. The CDR3 nucleotides are TGCGCCAGCAGCCCGGGACAGGGCTCGGGAACAGATACGCAGTATTTT. It encodes CASSPGQGSGTDTQYF.

This clonotype showed up many times. The chain has TRBV3-1 and TRBJ1-1, with a tentative D call TRBD1 (6 bases). The CDR3 is made up of 14 amino acids. Germline lookup yields CDR1 LGHDT and CDR2 YNNKEL (reference sequence). Deletions cut 3 bases from V and 6 bases from J, with 14 bases between. This CDR3 is CASSQKGVSAEAFF. DNA of the CDR3: TGTGCCAGCAGCCAGAAGGGGGTCTCGGCTGAAGCTTTCTTT.

The rearrangement joins TRBV28 to TRBJ2-5, with 7 bases aligning to TRBD1. V was clipped by 5 bases and J by 5 bases; unmatched bases: 8. CDR1 and CDR2 (germline): MDHEN, SYDVKM. The length of the CDR3 is 14 residues. The CDR3 sequence is CASSPRTGIETQYF. CDR3 coding DNA: TGTGCCAGCAGTCCTAGGACAGGAATCGAGACCCAGTACTTC.

This chain uses TRBV20-1 with TRBJ2-3; D remains unclear. V was cut by 0 bases and J by 6 bases, with 10 bases left in between. The CDR3 is made up of 13 amino acids. Germline loops: CDR1 DFQATT, CDR2 SNEGSKA (reference sequence). CDR3 nucleotide sequence: TGCAGTGCTAGAGAGCAACGAAGGGATACGCAGTATTTT. It is translated as CSAREQRRDTQYF.

The genes are TRBV19 and TRBJ1-5; 7 positions agree with TRBD1. Germline CDR1 reads LNHDA; CDR2 reads SQIVND (reference sequence). The CDR3 loop spans 16 amino acids. Unmatched junction bases numbered 10, after V lost 5 bases and J lost 3 bases. In nucleotides, the CDR3 is TGTGCCAGTAGTCCAGAGACAGGGACCTACAATCAGCCCCAGCATTTT. Protein product: CASSPETGTYNQPQHF. Filled out from reference TRBV19 and TRBJ1-5, the complete variable domain reads DGGITQSPKYLFRKEGQNVTLSCEQNLNHDAMYWYRQDPGQGLRLIYYSQIVNDFQKGDIAEGYSVSREKKESFPLTVTSAQKNPTAFYLCASSPETGTYNQPQHFGDGTRLSIL.

Many counts were recorded for this clonotype. The chain employs TRBV3-1 and TRBJ2-7; D tentatively fits TRBD1 or TRBD2 (5 bases each). V lost 1 base and J 2 bases, leaving 9 bases between the germline ends. CDR3 length equals 14 residues. Germline CDR1 and CDR2: LGHDT and YNNKEL (reference sequence). The chain's CDR3 is CASSQAGSAYEQYF. The CDR3 DNA sequence: TGTGCCAGCAGCCAAGCAGGGAGCGCCTACGAGCAGTACTTC.

This clonotype was counted many times. The chain has TRBV7-7 and TRBJ2-2; tentatively, D is TRBD1 (6 bases). Germline V gene data show CDR1 as SSHAT and CDR2 as FNYEAQ (reference sequence). The germline V and J ends were trimmed by 6 bases and 5 bases, with 13 bases remaining between them. The CDR3 consists of 14 residues. The CDR3 loop is CASRQDRFTGELFF. The CDR3 nucleotides read TGTGCCAGCAGACAAGACAGGTTTACCGGGGAGCTGTTTTTT. The full variable domain, with the rest looked up from reference TRBV7-7 and TRBJ2-2, is GAGVSQSPRYKVTKRGQDVTLRCDPISSHATLYWYQQALGQGPEFLTYFNYEAQPDKSGLPSDRFSAERPEGSISTLTIQRTEQRDSAMYRCASRQDRFTGELFFGEGSRLTVL.

This clonotype was detected many times. The chain has TRBV7-2 and TRBJ2-7; the D is unclear. Deletions cut 3 bases from V and 4 bases from J, with 16 bases between. This CDR3 comprises 15 residues. Germline V CDR1 and CDR2: SGHTA, FQGNSA. DNA of the CDR3: TGTGCCAGCAGCTTCCGACCTTCGAAGGTGTACGAGCAGTACTTC. It specifies CASSFRPSKVYEQYF.